This is a list of T cell receptor beta chains from one sample in a study of cytomegalovirus exposure and HLA in healthy donors. Sequencing was performed with immunoSEQ multiplex PCR; in TCRdb, only in-frame clones are kept and a portion is missing. The sample lists 80,000 to 130,000 clones; roughly 82% were seen once. The sequenced material came from PBMCs. These receptors were taken from a woman under 30 in good health and CMV-seronegative. Each CDR3 is given with its conserved first and last residue. Fields, in order: D gene, clone size, V gene, J gene, CDR3 protein, CDR3 DNA. The D gene is left open where the match is weak. Size tells how often a clone was seen (once, few, many) or the class of an expanded clone, and some rows leave it out.

.,.,TRBV11-2,TRBJ2-7,CASSLGSGYEQYF,TGTGCCAGCAGCTTGGGTAGCGGCTACGAGCAGTACTTC
.,.,TRBV6-1,TRBJ2-3,CASSEGGNGGTDTQYF,TGTGCCAGCAGTGAGGGCGGGAACGGGGGCACAGATACGCAGTATTTT
.,.,TRBV27,TRBJ1-6,CASSPITGNSPLHF,TGTGCCAGCAGTCCTATCACAGGGAATTCACCCCTCCACTTT
.,.,TRBV21-1,TRBJ1-1,CASSSSTGTNTEAFF,TGTGCCAGCAGCTCGTCGACAGGGACGAACACTGAAGCTTTCTTT
.,.,TRBV6-4,TRBJ1-2,CASSPRVVGTDRNYGYTF,TGTGCCAGCAGCCCCCGGGTCGTGGGAACGGACAGAAACTATGGCTACACCTTC
.,.,TRBV15,TRBJ1-2,CATQGISSSGYTF,TGTGCCACCCAGGGAATCTCTTCTAGTGGCTACACCTTC
TRBD2,.,TRBV29-1,TRBJ2-1,CSVEVGLAGVEQFF,TGCAGCGTTGAGGTCGGGCTAGCGGGAGTAGAGCAGTTCTTC
.,few,TRBV11-3,TRBJ2-1,CASSPAAGAHNEQFF,TGTGCCAGCAGCCCAGCTGCGGGGGCTCACAATGAGCAGTTCTTC
TRBD2,.,TRBV5-1,TRBJ2-3,CASSLRLTSGVADTQYF,TGCGCCAGCAGCTTACGACTGACTAGCGGGGTAGCAGATACGCAGTATTTT
TRBD1,.,TRBV19,TRBJ1-3,CASSASGTGGNTIYF,TGTGCCAGTAGTGCATCCGGGACAGGAGGAAACACCATATATTTT
TRBD1,.,TRBV10-3,TRBJ1-3,CAISEGDRGPGNTIYF,TGTGCCATCAGTGAAGGGGACAGGGGCCCTGGAAACACCATATATTTT
TRBD1,.,TRBV7-2,TRBJ1-3,CASSSRDSRNTIYF,TGTGCCAGCAGCTCGAGGGACAGTCGAAACACCATATATTTT
TRBD2,.,TRBV2,TRBJ2-3,CATTGTSGSRTDTQYF,TGTGCCACAACCGGGACTAGCGGTTCGAGAACAGATACGCAGTATTTT
TRBD2,.,TRBV6-5,TRBJ2-1,CASGMGGSGYEQFF,TGTGCCAGCGGGATGGGCGGGAGTGGCTATGAGCAGTTCTTC
.,.,TRBV29-1,TRBJ1-1,CSVIIGAGRPTEAFF,TGCAGCGTGATAATAGGGGCCGGGCGGCCCACTGAAGCTTTCTTT
TRBD2,.,TRBV7-2,TRBJ2-1,CASSLEGGRFDEQFF,TGTGCCAGCAGCCTCGAAGGCGGGAGGTTCGATGAGCAGTTCTTC
.,.,TRBV4-3,TRBJ1-2,CASSHGRLDYGYTF,TGCGCCAGCAGCCATGGACGACTAGACTATGGCTACACCTTC
.,.,TRBV7-3,TRBJ2-7,CASSRIVRGEQYF,TGTGCCAGCAGCCGGATTGTCAGGGGCGAGCAGTACTTC
.,.,TRBV15,TRBJ1-2,CATSTTGGDGYTF,TGTGCCACCAGCACGACGGGAGGGGATGGCTACACCTTC
TRBD1,.,TRBV6-5,TRBJ2-2,CASSGTGDSGELFF,TGTGCCAGTTCCGGGACAGGAGATAGCGGGGAGCTGTTTTTT
TRBD2,.,TRBV30,TRBJ2-1,CAWSVGGRRQREYNEQFF,TGTGCCTGGAGTGTGGGGGGTCGGCGTCAGCGGGAATACAATGAGCAGTTCTTC
.,.,TRBV6-6,TRBJ2-3,CASSYSRVDTQYF,TGTGCCAGCAGTTACTCGCGGGTTGATACGCAGTATTTT
TRBD1,.,TRBV7-9,TRBJ2-5,CASSLEWQGAGETQYF,TGTGCCAGCAGCTTAGAGTGGCAGGGGGCTGGGGAGACCCAGTACTTC
TRBD1,.,TRBV28,TRBJ2-1,CASSFGTEYNEQFF,TGTGCCAGCAGTTTTGGGACAGAGTACAATGAGCAGTTCTTC
TRBD2,.,TRBV11-1,TRBJ2-3,CASSSGLAASTDTQYF,TGTGCCAGCAGCTCTGGACTAGCGGCAAGCACAGATACGCAGTATTTT
.,once,TRBV19,TRBJ2-7,CASSRSPTYEQYF,TGTGCCAGTAGTAGGAGCCCTACCTACGAGCAGTACTTC
TRBD2,.,TRBV27,TRBJ2-7,CASIPISEWWTSGRRDEQYF,TGTGCCAGCATTCCCATAAGCGAGTGGTGGACTAGCGGGAGGCGGGACGAGCAGTACTTC